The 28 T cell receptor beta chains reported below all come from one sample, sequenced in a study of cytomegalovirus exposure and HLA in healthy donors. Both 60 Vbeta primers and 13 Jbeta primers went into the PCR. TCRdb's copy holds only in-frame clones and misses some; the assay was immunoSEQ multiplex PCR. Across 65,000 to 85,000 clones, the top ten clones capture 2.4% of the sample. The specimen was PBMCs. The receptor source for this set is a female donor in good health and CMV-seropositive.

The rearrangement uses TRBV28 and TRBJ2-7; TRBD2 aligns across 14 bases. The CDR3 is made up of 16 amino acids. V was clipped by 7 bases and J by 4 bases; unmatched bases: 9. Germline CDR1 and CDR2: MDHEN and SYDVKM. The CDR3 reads CASMRGLAGAYYEQYF. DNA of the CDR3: TGTGCCAGCATGAGGGGACTAGCGGGAGCGTATTACGAGCAGTACTTC.

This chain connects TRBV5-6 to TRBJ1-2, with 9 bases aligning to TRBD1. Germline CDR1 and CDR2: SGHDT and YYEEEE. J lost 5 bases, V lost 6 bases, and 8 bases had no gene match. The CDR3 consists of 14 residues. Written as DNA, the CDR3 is TGTGCCAGCACCTTACCCGGGACAGGGTATGGCTACACCTTC. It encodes CASTLPGTGYGYTF.

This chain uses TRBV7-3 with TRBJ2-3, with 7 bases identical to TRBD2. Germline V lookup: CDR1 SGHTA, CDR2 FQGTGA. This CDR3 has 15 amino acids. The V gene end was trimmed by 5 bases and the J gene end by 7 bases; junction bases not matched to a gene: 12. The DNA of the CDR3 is TGTGCCAGCAGCCTTGACCCTAGCGGAGGTTATACGCAGTATTTT. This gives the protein CASSLDPSGGYTQYF.

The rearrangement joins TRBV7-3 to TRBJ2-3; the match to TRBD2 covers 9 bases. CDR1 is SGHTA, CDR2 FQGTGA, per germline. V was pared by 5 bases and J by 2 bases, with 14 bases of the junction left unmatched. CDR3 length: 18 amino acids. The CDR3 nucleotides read TGTGCCAGCAGCCCAGGGTTGGCTAGCGGGGATCACACAGATACGCAGTATTTT. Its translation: CASSPGLASGDHTDTQYF.

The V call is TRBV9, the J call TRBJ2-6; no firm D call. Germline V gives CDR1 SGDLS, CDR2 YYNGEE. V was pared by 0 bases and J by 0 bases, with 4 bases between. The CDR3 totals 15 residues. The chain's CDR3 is CASSVGNSGANVLTF. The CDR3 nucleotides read TGTGCCAGCAGCGTAGGTAACTCTGGGGCCAACGTCCTGACTTTC.

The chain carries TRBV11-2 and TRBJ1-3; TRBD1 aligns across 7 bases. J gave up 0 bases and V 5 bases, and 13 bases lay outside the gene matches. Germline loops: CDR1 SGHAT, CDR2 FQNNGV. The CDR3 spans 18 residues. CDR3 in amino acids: CASSPYGQDFTSGNTIYF. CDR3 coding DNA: TGTGCCAGCAGCCCGTATGGACAGGACTTTACCTCTGGAAACACCATATATTTT.

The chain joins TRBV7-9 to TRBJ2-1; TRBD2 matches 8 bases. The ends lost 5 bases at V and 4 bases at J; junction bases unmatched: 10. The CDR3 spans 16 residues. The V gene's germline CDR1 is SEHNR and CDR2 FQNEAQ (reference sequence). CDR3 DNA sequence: TGTGCCAGCAGCCAAGCCGGGAGGGCATCATACAATGAGCAGTTCTTC. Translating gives CASSQAGRASYNEQFF.

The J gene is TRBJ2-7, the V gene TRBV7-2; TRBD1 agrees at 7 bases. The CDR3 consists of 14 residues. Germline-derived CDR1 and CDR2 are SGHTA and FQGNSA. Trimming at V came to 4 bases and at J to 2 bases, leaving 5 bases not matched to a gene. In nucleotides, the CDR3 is TGTGCCAGCAGCTCGGACAGGAACACCTACGAGCAGTACTTC. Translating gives CASSSDRNTYEQYF.

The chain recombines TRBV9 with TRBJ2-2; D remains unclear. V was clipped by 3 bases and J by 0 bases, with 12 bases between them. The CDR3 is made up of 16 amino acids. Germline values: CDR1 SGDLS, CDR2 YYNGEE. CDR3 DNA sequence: TGTGCCAGCAGCGCAGACTTGTTCGCGAACACCGGGGAGCTGTTTTTT. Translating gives CASSADLFANTGELFF.

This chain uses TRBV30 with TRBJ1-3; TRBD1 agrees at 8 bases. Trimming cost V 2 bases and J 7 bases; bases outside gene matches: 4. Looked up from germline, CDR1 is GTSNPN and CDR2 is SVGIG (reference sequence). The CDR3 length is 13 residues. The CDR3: CAWSFGTGNTIYF. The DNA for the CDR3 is TGTGCCTGGAGTTTTGGGACAGGCAACACCATATATTTT.

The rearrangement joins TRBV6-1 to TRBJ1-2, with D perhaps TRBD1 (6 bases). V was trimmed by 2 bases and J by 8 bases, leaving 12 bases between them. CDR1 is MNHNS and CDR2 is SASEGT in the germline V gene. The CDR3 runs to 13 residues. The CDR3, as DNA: TGTGCCAGCAGTGAATTTAGGGGGAACGGCTACACCTTC. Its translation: CASSEFRGNGYTF.

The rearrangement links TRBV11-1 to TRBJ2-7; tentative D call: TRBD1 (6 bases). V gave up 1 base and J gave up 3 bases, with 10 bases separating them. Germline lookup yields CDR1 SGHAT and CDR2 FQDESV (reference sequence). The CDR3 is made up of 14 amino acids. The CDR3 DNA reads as TGTGCCAGCAGCTTAGGGGGGCCGATCTACGAGCAGTACTTC. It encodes CASSLGGPIYEQYF.

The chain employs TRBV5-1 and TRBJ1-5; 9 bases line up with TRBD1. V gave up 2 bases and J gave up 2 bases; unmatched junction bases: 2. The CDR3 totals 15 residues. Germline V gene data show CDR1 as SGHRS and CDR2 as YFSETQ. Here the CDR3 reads CASSLQGAGNQPQHF. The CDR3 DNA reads TGCGCCAGCAGCTTACAGGGGGCCGGCAATCAGCCCCAGCATTTT.

As DNA, the CDR3 is TGTGCCAGCAGCCGGGGACAGGGGGCGTCCTACGAGCAGTACTTC. It yields the protein CASSRGQGASYEQYF. The rearrangement uses TRBV11-3 and TRBJ2-7, with 12 bases matching TRBD1. Trimming cost V 5 bases and J 1 base; bases outside gene matches: 3. CDR1 and CDR2 (germline): SGHNT, YENEEA. The CDR3 covers 15 residues.

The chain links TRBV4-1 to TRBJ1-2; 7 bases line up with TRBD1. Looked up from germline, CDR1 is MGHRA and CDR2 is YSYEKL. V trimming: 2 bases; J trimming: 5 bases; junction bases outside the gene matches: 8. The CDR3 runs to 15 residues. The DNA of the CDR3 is TGCGCCAGCAGCCAATCCCCAGGGGGAGGATATGGCTACACCTTC. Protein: CASSQSPGGGYGYTF.

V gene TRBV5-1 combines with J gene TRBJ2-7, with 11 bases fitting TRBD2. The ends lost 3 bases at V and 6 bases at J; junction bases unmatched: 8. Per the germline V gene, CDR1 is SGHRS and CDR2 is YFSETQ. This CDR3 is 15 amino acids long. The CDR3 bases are TGCGCCAGCAGCTCCTCGCTAGCGGGGGGCCTCGAGCAGTACTTC. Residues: CASSSSLAGGLEQYF.

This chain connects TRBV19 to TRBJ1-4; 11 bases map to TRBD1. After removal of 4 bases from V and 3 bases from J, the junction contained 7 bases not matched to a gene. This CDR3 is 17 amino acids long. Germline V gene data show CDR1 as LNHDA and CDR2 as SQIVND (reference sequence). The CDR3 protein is CASSTRTGGAANEKLFF. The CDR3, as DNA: TGTGCCAGTAGTACTCGGACAGGGGGCGCGGCTAATGAAAAACTGTTTTTT.

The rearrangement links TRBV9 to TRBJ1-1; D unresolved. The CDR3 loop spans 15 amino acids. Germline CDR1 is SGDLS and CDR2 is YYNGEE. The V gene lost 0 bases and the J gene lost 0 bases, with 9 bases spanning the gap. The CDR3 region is CASSVAGQMNTEAFF. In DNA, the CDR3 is TGTGCCAGCAGCGTAGCTGGGCAAATGAACACTGAAGCTTTCTTT.

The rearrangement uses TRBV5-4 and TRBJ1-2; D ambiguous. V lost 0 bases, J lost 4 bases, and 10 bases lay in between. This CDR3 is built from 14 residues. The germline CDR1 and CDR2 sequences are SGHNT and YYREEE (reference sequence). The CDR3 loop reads CASSLETRFYGYTF. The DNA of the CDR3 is TGTGCCAGCAGCTTGGAAACGAGATTCTATGGCTACACCTTC.

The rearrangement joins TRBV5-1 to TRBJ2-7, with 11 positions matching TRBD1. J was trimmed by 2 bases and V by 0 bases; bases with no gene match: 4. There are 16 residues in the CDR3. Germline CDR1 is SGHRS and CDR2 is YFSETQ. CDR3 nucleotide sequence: TGCGCCAGCAGCTTGGGGACAGGGGGCGGCCCCTACGAGCAGTACTTC. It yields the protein CASSLGTGGGPYEQYF.

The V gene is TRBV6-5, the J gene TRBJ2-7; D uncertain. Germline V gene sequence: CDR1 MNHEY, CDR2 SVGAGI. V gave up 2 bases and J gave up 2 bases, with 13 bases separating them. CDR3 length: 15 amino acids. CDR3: CASSYKFTTTYEQYF. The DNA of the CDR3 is TGTGCCAGCAGTTACAAGTTCACAACAACCTACGAGCAGTACTTC.

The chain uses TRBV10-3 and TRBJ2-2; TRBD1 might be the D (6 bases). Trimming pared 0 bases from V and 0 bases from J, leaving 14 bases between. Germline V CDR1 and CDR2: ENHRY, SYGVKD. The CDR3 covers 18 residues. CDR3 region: CAISESGQLSANTGELFF. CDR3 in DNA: TGTGCCATCAGTGAGTCTGGACAGCTGAGCGCGAACACCGGGGAGCTGTTTTTT.

The CDR3 here is CASSLGSRGNTIYF. Here the CDR3 DNA reads TGTGCCAGCAGCTTAGGTTCTCGAGGGAACACCATATATTTT. This chain uses TRBV13 with TRBJ1-3; no firm D call. The germline V and J ends were trimmed by 0 bases and 7 bases, with 10 bases remaining between them. The CDR3 spans 14 residues. Germline CDR1 and CDR2: PRHDT and FYEKMQ (reference sequence).

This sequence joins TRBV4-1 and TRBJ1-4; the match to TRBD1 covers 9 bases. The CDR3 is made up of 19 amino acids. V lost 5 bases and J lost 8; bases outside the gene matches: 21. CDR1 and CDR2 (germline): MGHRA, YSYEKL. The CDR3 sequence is CASSRNAGTGSLGEEKLFF. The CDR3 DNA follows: TGCGCCAGCAGCAGGAACGCCGGGACAGGGTCGTTAGGAGAAGAAAAACTGTTTTTT.

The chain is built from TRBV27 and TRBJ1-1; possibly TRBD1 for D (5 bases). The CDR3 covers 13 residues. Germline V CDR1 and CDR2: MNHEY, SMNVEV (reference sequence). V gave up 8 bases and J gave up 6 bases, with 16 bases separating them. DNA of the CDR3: TGTGCCAGCTCTATCGGGGGGATTTCTGAAGCTTTCTTT. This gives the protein CASSIGGISEAFF.

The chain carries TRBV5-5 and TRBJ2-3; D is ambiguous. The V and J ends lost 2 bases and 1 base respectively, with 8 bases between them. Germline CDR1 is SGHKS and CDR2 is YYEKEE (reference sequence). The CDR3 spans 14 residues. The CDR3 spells CASSFFQGTDTQYF. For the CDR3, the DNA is TGTGCCAGCAGCTTTTTCCAGGGCACAGATACGCAGTATTTT.

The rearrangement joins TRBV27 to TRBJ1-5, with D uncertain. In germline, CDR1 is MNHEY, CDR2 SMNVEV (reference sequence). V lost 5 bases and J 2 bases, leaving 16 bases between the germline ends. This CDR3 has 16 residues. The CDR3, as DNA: TGTGCCAGCAGTCAAACTTGGTTCTTCCGCAATCAGCCCCAGCATTTT. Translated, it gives CASSQTWFFRNQPQHF.

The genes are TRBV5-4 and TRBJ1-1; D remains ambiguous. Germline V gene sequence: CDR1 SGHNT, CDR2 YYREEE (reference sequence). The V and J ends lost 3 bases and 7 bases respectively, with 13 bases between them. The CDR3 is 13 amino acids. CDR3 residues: CASSSKMGSEAFF. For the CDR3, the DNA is TGTGCCAGCAGCTCTAAAATGGGCAGTGAAGCTTTCTTT. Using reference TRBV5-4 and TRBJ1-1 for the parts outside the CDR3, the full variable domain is ETGVTQSPTHLIKTRGQQVTLRCSSQSGHNTVSWYQQALGQGPQFIFQYYREEENGRGNFPPRFSGLQFPNYSSELNVNALELDDSALYLCASSSKMGSEAFFGQGTRLTVV.